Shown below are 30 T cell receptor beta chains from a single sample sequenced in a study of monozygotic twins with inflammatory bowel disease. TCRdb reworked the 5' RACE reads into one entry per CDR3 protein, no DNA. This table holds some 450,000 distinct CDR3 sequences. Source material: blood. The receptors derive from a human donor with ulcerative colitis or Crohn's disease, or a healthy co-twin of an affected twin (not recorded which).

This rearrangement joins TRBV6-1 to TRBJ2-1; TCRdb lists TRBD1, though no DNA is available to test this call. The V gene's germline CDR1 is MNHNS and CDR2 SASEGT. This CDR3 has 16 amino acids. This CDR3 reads CASLPGVGRSYNEQFF.

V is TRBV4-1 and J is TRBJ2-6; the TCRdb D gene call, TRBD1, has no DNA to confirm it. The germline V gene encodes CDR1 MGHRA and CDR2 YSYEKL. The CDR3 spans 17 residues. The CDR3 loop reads CASSLRGDDSGANVLTF.

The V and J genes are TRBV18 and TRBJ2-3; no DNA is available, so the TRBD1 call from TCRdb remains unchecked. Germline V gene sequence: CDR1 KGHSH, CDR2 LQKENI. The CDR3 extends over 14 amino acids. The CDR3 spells CASSPMTDTDTQYF.

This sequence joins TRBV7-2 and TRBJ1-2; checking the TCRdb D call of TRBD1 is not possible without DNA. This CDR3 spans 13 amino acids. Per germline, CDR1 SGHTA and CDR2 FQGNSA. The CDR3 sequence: CASSSPGWRGYTF. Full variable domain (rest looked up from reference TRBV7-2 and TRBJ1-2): GAGVSQSPSNKVTEKGKDVELRCDPISGHTALYWYRQSLGQGLEFLIYFQGNSAPDKSGLPSDRFSAERTGGSVSTLTIQRTQQEDSAVYLCASSSPGWRGYTFGSGTRLTVV.

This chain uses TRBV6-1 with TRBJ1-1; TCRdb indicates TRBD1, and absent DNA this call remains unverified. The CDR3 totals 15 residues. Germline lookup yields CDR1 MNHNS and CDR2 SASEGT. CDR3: CASRVQATRTTEAFF.

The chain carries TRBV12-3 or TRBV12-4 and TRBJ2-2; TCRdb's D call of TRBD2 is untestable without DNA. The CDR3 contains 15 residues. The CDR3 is CASSFPSGGTGELFF.

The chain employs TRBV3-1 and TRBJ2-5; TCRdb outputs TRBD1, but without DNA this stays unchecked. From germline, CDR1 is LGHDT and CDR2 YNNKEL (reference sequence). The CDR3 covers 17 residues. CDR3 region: CASSPGQPAEYQETQYF.

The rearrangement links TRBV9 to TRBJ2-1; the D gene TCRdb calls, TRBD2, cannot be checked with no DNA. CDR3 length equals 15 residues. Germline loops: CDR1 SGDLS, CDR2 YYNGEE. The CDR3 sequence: CASSVEDFPYNEQFF. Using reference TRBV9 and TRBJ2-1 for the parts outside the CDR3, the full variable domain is DSGVTQTPKHLITATGQRVTLRCSPRSGDLSVYWYQQSLDQGLQFLIQYYNGEERAKGNILERFSAQQFPDLHSELNLSSLELGDSALYFCASSVEDFPYNEQFFGPGTRLTVL.

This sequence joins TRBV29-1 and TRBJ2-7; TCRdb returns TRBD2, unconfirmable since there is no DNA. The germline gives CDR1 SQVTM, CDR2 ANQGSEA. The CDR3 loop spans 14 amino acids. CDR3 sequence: CSVERADYSYEQYF.

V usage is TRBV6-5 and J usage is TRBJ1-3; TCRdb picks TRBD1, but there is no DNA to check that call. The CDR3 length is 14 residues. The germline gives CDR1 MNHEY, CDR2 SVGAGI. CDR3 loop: CASSYSRQGDTIYF.

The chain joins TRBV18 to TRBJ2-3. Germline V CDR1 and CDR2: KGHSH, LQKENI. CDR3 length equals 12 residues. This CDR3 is CASSPKGDTQYF.

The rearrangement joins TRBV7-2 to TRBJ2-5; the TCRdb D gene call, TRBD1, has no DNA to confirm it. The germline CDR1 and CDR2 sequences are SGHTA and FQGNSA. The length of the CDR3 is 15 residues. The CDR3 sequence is CASSPEGRAPETQYF.

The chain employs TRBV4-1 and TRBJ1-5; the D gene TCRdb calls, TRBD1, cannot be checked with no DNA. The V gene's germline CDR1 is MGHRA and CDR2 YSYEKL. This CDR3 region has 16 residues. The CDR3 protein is CASSQGSRQGNQPQHF.

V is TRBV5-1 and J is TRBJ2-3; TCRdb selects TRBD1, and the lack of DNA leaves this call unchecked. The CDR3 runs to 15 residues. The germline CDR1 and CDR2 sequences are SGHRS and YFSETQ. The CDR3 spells CASSSRDDSTDTQYF.

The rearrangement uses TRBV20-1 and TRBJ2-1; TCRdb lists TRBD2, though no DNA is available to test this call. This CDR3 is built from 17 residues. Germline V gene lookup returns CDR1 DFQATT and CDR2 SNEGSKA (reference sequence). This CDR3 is CSARALTSGSSYNEQFF.

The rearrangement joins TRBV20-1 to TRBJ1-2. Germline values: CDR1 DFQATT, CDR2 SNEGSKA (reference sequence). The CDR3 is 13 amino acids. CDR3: CSAPHDANYGYTF.

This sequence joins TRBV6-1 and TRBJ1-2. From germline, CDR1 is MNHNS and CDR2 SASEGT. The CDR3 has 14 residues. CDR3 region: CASSEAGSNYGYTF.

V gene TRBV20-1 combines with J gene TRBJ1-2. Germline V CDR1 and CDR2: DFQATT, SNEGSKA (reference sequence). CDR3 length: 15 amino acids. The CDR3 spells CSATGTPPEGYGYTF.

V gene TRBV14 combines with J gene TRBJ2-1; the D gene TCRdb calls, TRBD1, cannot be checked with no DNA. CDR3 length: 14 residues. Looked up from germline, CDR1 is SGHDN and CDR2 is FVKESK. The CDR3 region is CASSLTRGVGEQFF.

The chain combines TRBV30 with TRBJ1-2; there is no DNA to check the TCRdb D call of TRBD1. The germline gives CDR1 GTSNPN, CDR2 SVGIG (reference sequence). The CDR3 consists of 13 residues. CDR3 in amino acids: CAWTRTPVYGYTF. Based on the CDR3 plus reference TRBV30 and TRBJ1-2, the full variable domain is SQTIHQWPATLVQPVGSPLSLECTVEGTSNPNLYWYRQAAGRGLQLLFYSVGIGQISSEVPQNLSASRPQDRQFILSSKKLLLSDSGFYLCAWTRTPVYGYTFGSGTRLTVV.

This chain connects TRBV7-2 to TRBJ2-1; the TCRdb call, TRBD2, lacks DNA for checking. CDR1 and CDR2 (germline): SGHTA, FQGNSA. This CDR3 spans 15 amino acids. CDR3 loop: CASSLGSGQYNEQFF. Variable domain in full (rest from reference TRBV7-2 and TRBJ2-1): GAGVSQSPSNKVTEKGKDVELRCDPISGHTALYWYRQSLGQGLEFLIYFQGNSAPDKSGLPSDRFSAERTGGSVSTLTIQRTQQEDSAVYLCASSLGSGQYNEQFFGPGTRLTVL.

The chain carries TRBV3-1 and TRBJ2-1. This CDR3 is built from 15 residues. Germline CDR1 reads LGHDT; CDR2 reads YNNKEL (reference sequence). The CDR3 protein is CASSQDLMSYNEQFF.

The CDR3 is CSAKAPGGTNTEAFF. The chain links TRBV20-1 to TRBJ1-1; TCRdb designates TRBD1, a call that cannot be tested without DNA. Germline CDR1 and CDR2: DFQATT and SNEGSKA (reference sequence). This CDR3 is 15 amino acids long.

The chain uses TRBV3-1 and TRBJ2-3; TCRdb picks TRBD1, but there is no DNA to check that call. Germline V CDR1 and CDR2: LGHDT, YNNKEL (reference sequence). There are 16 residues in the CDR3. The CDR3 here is CASSLTPGGFGDTQYF.

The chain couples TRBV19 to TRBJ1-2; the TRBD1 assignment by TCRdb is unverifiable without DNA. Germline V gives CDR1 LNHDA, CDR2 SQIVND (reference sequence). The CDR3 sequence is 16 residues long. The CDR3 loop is CASSKPDREAMLGYTF.

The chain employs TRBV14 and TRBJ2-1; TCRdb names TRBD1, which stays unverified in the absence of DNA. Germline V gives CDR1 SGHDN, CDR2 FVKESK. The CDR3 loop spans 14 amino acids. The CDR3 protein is CASSRTLPGDEQFF.

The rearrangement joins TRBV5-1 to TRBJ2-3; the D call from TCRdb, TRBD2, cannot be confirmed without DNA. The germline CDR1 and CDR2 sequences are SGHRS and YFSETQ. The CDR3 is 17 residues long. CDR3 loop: CASSLLAGASSTDTQYF.

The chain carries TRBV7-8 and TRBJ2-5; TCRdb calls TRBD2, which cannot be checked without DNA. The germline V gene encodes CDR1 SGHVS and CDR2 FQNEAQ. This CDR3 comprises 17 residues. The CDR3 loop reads CASSLVPLAGLQETQYF.

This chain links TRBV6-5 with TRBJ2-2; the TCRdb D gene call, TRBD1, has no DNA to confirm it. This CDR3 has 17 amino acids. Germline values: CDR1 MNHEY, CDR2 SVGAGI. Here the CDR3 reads CASSYFSGTPNTGELFF.

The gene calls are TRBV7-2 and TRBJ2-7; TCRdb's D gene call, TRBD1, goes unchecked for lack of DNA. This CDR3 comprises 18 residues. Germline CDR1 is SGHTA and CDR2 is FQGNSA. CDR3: CASSLARTGGPLAGEQYF.